This is a list of T cell receptor beta chains from one sample in a study of T cell repertoires in cytomegalovirus infection. Using its own MiXCR run on the reads, TCRdb lists one record per CDR3 protein. The sample has about 110,000 distinct CDR3 sequences; less than 30% are singletons. Which antigens these TCRs recognize remains unknown. This specimen consisted of CD8+ T cells from cultured PBMCs, obtained from culture after CMV antigen stimulation. The receptors were sampled from a human donor in good health (CMV status not recorded). Some clones in this sample may be carry-over from other donors' samples. Both conserved end residues are part of each CDR3. D genes are given only for firm matches. Clone size, where shown, is once, few, many, or a class for clones that have expanded.

cdr3_aa: CASSLGGTKQETQYF
cdr3_nt: TGTGCCAGCAGCTTAGGAGGGACAAAGCAAGAGACCCAGTACTTC
j_call: TRBJ2-5
d_call: NA
clone_size: few
v_call: TRBV7-8

cdr3_aa: CASSIQGSDNEQFF
cdr3_nt: TGTGCCAGCAGTATCCAGGGGAGTGACAATGAGCAGTTCTTC
j_call: TRBJ2-1
d_call: NA
clone_size: many
v_call: TRBV27

cdr3_aa: CATLPGGAWGTEAFF
cdr3_nt: TGTGCCACCCTCCCAGGAGGGGCCTGGGGCACTGAAGCTTTCTTT
j_call: TRBJ1-1
d_call: NA
clone_size: NA
v_call: TRBV27

cdr3_aa: CASRPPGLAGTGELFF
cdr3_nt: TGTGCCAGCAGACCTCCGGGACTAGCGGGTACCGGGGAGCTGTTTTTT
j_call: TRBJ2-2
d_call: TRBD2
clone_size: many
v_call: TRBV28

cdr3_aa: CATSRDRNTEAFF
cdr3_nt: TGTGCCACCAGCAGAGACAGGAACACTGAAGCTTTCTTT
j_call: TRBJ1-1
d_call: NA
clone_size: NA
v_call: TRBV15

cdr3_aa: CASSLGQGMNEQFF
cdr3_nt: TGCGCCAGCAGCTTGGGACAGGGAATGAATGAGCAGTTCTTC
j_call: TRBJ2-1
d_call: TRBD1
clone_size: NA
v_call: TRBV5-1

cdr3_aa: CASSLGGGTQYF
cdr3_nt: TGTGCCAGCAGCCTGGGGGGGGGGACCCAGTACTTC
j_call: TRBJ2-5
d_call: TRBD2
clone_size: many
v_call: TRBV12-3/TRBV12-4

cdr3_aa: CASTPRQGRPEQYF
cdr3_nt: TGTGCCAGCACCCCGAGGCAGGGAAGACCTGAGCAGTACTTC
j_call: TRBJ2-7
d_call: NA
clone_size: once
v_call: TRBV27

cdr3_aa: CASSLYGNTEAFF
cdr3_nt: TGTGCCAGCAGTTTATATGGAAACACTGAAGCTTTCTTT
j_call: TRBJ1-1
d_call: NA
clone_size: many
v_call: TRBV27

cdr3_aa: CASSRGLMNTEAFF
cdr3_nt: TGTGCCAGTAGCCGGGGACTTATGAACACTGAAGCTTTCTTT
j_call: TRBJ1-1
d_call: NA
clone_size: NA
v_call: TRBV19